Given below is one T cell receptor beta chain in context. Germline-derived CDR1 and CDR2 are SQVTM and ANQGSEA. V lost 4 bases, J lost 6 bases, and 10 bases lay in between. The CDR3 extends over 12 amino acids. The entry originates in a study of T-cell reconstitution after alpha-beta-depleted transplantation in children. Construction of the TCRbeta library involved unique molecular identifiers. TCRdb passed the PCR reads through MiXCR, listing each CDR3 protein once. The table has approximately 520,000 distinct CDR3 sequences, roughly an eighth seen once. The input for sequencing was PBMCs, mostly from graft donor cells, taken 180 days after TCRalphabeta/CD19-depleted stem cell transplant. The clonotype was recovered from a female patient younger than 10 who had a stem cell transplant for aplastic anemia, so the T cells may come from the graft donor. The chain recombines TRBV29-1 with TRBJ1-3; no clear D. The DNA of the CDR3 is TGCAGCGTTGTCAGTCCGGCAAACACCATATATTTT. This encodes CSVVSPANTIYF.